Included here is one T cell receptor (beta chain) sequence, with context. Those enrolled, adults aged about 18 to 89 years, came from 20 to 25 US areas. Participant-reported clinical history was the basis for cohort assignment. Cohort 3 donors were reported recovered after two negative PCRs, clearance, or symptom resolution. Profiling relied on immunoSEQ multiplex PCR, and the TCRdb table lists in-frame clones only, not all of them. The table has 150,000 to 250,000 clones, around 82% seen once. V shed 5 bases and J 2 bases; nucleotides not matched to a gene: 3. CDR3 size: 14 residues. The germline V gene encodes CDR1 SGHTA and CDR2 FQGNSA. The data originate from a study of blood T cell repertoires in COVID-19.

Sequencing was performed on PBMCs or T cells enriched from blood (not recorded which). This receptor was obtained from a man in his forties who had recovered from COVID-19. The chain carries TRBV7-2 and TRBJ2-7, with 10 nucleotides matching TRBD1. Here the CDR3 reads CASSPGQGAYEQYF. DNA for the CDR3: TGTGCCAGCAGCCCCGGACAGGGGGCCTACGAGCAGTACTTC.